This T cell receptor beta chain appears in the sequencing data of a study of sequential checkpoint blockade in melanoma. About the study: Both treatment sequences were followed by maintenance nivolumab.

This clone occurred a few times. The treatment here: randomized to nivolumab then ipilimumab (arm A) or the reverse (arm B). From thawed PBMCs, live CD3+CD8+ cells negative for CD19 and CD56 were sorted. Germline V gene lookup returns CDR1 LNHDA and CDR2 SQIVND (reference sequence). This CDR3 is built from 16 residues. Trimming pared 3 bases from V and 4 bases from J, leaving 15 bases between. The method was immunoSEQ multiplex PCR; TCRdb's version includes in-frame clones alone and lacks a portion of them. Of approximately 23,000 clones listed, roughly 80% are singletons. The chain links TRBV19 to TRBJ1-4; D is ambiguous. The TCR sequence derives from a human donor with melanoma. Source: CD8+ T cells sorted from blood (inferred from file names), taken from a patient given nivolumab and ipilimumab in sequence. CDR3 sequence: CASSMFWQYLNEKLFF. The CDR3, as DNA: TGTGCCAGTAGTATGTTTTGGCAATACCTTAATGAAAAACTGTTTTTT.